Listed below are T cell receptor beta chains from one sample, sequenced in a study of T cell responses to AZD1222 COVID-19 vaccine. Sequenced by immunoSEQ multiplex PCR; TCRdb stores in-frame clones only, minus some. The data contain roughly 130,000 clones, 85% to 95% of them singletons. The material was peripheral blood, obtained on day 0 of AZD1222 vaccination. The receptors here all came from an adult in good health. The CDR3 runs from the conserved cysteine through the conserved F or W. Each record gives: D gene, V gene, CDR3 protein. D genes are given only for firm matches.

-	TRBV6-6	CASSYDVSSSGNTIYF
TRBD2	TRBV6-5	CASGLAGVDTQYF
TRBD2	TRBV6-2/TRBV6-3	CASSQPRLAGAGELFF
-	TRBV18	CASSQGGGVSYNEQFF
TRBD2	TRBV7-9	CASSPQAGQETQYF
TRBD2	TRBV6-5	CASSYSSGGPYEQYF
TRBD1	TRBV29-1	CSVRRDRGSYEQYF
-	TRBV13	CASSLAGAAKLFF
TRBD1	TRBV28	CASTSPTGVETQYF
-	TRBV6-6	CASTVWGNTEAFF
TRBD1	TRBV5-4	CASSPGQGGFWYGYTF
-	TRBV28	CASRPASWNEKLFF
TRBD1	TRBV7-9	CASSQVGGQGHGYTF
-	TRBV5-5	CASSPEEGLKFF
-	TRBV20-1	CSASGQKNEKLFF
-	TRBV5-1	CASSSSGGPNYGYTF
-	TRBV9	CASSVDISPAATAAFF
-	TRBV21-1	CASSRYTHTTGGYTF
-	TRBV30	CAWSRHHKETQYF
-	TRBV5-4	CASSLAGGGANTGELFF
-	TRBV7-9	CASRLTNEKLFF
-	TRBV5-6	CASSLGDNEQFF
-	TRBV6-2/TRBV6-3	CASSYSPDQANEQFF
-	TRBV30	CAWSRRDNQPQHF
-	TRBV19	CASSIARINYGYTF
TRBD1	TRBV7-3	CASSLTQGGGYTF
-	TRBV12-5	CASGTDSITDTQYF
-	TRBV5-5	CASSSRGFEQFF
TRBD2	TRBV30	CAWSPGRDPYEQYF
-	TRBV30	CAWIPGTSGGTEAFF
-	TRBV24-1	CATSDSASESYNEQFF
TRBD2	TRBV6-5	CASSLTSGKETQYF
-	TRBV28	CASSLSGSSYNSPLHF
TRBD2	TRBV6-5	CASTRGGTTDTQYF
-	TRBV19	CASSLRQAAGYTF